These T cell receptor beta chains were read from a single sample in a study of Tregs in tolerant kidney transplant recipients. TCRdb's copy holds only in-frame clones and misses some; the assay was immunoSEQ multiplex PCR. Of tens of thousands of clones in the sample, roughly nine tenths were seen once. Source material: Tregs from blood. These receptors came from a human donor in good health. Both conserved end residues are trimmed from each CDR3. Fields, in order: V gene, clone size, J gene, CDR3 protein. A clone size is listed for some rows: how often the clone was seen (once, few, many), or a class if it is expanded.

TRBV5-6	NA	TRBJ1-2	ASSFIRGLGGYT
TRBV7-7	NA	TRBJ1-4	ASSPGQGEGKLF
TRBV6-1	NA	TRBJ1-2	ASTIQGLDGYT
TRBV19	NA	TRBJ1-6	ASSHQGENSPLH
TRBV7-2	NA	TRBJ1-5	ASSPLGLQPQH
TRBV2	NA	TRBJ2-7	ASNGGAHEQY
TRBV6-5	once	TRBJ2-7	ASSYLAAPTEQY
TRBV7-9	NA	TRBJ2-3	ASSLTRLALDTDTQY
TRBV10-3	NA	TRBJ1-2	AISEAPRAGGYT
TRBV6-6	few	TRBJ1-3	ASSYSIQGVGNTIY
TRBV5-1	few	TRBJ1-2	ASSFGAVGTGGYGYT
TRBV30	NA	TRBJ1-1	AWSDRVITEAF
TRBV7-2	once	TRBJ2-4	ASSPGRENIQY
TRBV7-6	NA	TRBJ2-2	ASSLNRLAGSGELF
TRBV4-1	NA	TRBJ1-3	ASSQGGGQAGNTIY
TRBV18	NA	TRBJ2-3	ASSPLPGSFSGPSTDTQY
TRBV7-9	NA	TRBJ1-4	ASSLRVGGEKLF
TRBV6-4	NA	TRBJ1-1	ASSPTSNTITEYEAF
TRBV2	NA	TRBJ1-1	ASSKQGRLEAF
TRBV7-9	NA	TRBJ2-3	ASSPRGGKTDTQY
TRBV19	NA	TRBJ1-5	ASRQGARGNQPQH
TRBV6-1	NA	TRBJ1-5	ASSEAGGWDQPQH
TRBV20-1	NA	TRBJ1-1	SVKMGTEAF
TRBV4-1	NA	TRBJ1-6	ASSQEERGGNSPLH
TRBV7-3	NA	TRBJ1-6	ASSSDWKFTLH
TRBV6-6	NA	TRBJ1-2	ASSYSIRGAYGYT
TRBV5-6	NA	TRBJ2-2	ASSENRGANTGELF
TRBV6-1	NA	TRBJ2-2	ASSEVVGELF
TRBV18	NA	TRBJ2-7	ASSQQGYEQY
TRBV6-6	NA	TRBJ1-1	ASRSGGGNTEAF
TRBV27	few	TRBJ2-5	ASSFGGPSRFETQY
TRBV6-6	NA	TRBJ2-2	ASRSAGGGTGELF
TRBV7-7	NA	TRBJ2-2	ASSLGMNTGELF
TRBV5-1	once	TRBJ2-2	ASSFGFSGGNTGELF
TRBV19	NA	TRBJ1-1	ASRPGQMNTEAF
TRBV18	NA	TRBJ2-7	ASSPWGQHYEQY
TRBV5-1	NA	TRBJ1-5	ASSLEWGQPQH
TRBV2	NA	TRBJ2-6	AFDSGLSGANVLT
TRBV11-2	NA	TRBJ2-5	ASSFWSGGQETQY
TRBV18	NA	TRBJ2-5	ASSPVSGAQETQY
TRBV7-2	NA	TRBJ1-3	ASSLGGAERYSGNTIY
TRBV7-9	NA	TRBJ1-2	ASRFVPSIYGYT
TRBV5-1	NA	TRBJ2-3	ASSLGVPFRGRLDTQY